This T cell receptor (beta chain) was retrieved from a study of T cells after posttransplantation cyclophosphamide. Profiling relied on immunoSEQ multiplex PCR, and the TCRdb table lists in-frame clones only, not all of them. The sample has around 30,000 clones, roughly 90% seen once. The CDR3 length is 16 residues. CDR1 and CDR2 (germline): MDHEN, SYDVKM. The ends were cut back, 5 bases at V and 2 bases at J, with 17 bases in the middle. V usage is TRBV28 and J usage is TRBJ2-3; D is perhaps TRBD2 (6 bases). Specimen: PBMCs. The receptor comes from a man aged 50-60 years. CDR3: CASSVRTTFLTDTQYF. The CDR3 coding sequence is TGTGCCAGCAGTGTTAGGACTACCTTTCTCACAGATACGCAGTATTTT.